The T cell receptor beta chain under discussion was sequenced for a study of T cell changes during pregnancy in multiple sclerosis. Germline CDR1 is MGHRA and CDR2 is YSYEKL. The CDR3 totals 14 residues. V dropped 0 bases and J dropped 4 bases, with 6 bases sitting between them. Some clones are missing from TCRdb's copy, which holds only in-frame ones; the method was immunoSEQ multiplex PCR. The data hold about 66,000 clones, with over 75% observed a single time. The TCR originated in a female donor with multiple sclerosis, enrolled in a pregnancy study. The rearrangement joins TRBV4-1 to TRBJ1-4; D gene uncertain. Specimen: CD8+ T cells from peripheral blood mononuclear cells, collected before pregnancy. The CDR3 nucleotides read TGCGCCAGCAGCCAAGACCCCAGTAATGAAAAACTGTTTTTT. This translates into CASSQDPSNEKLFF.